A single sample is the source of the 27 T cell receptor beta chains below, sequenced in a study of cytomegalovirus exposure and HLA in healthy donors. PCR primers comprised 60 Vbeta and 13 Jbeta primers. The data were produced by immunoSEQ multiplex PCR, yet TCRdb's version contains in-frame clones alone and is incomplete. The repertoire holds 150,000 to 200,000 clones, with approximately 85% as singletons. Source material: PBMCs. Receptor source: a man aged 18 to 30 in good health and CMV-seropositive.

This rearrangement joins TRBV7-9 to TRBJ1-1; 7 positions match TRBD1. CDR1 is SEHNR, CDR2 FQNEAQ, per germline (reference sequence). This CDR3 contains 14 residues. The ends lost 5 bases at V and 11 bases at J; junction bases unmatched: 14. CDR3 protein: CASSATGNLLGAFF. Here the CDR3 DNA reads TGTGCCAGCAGCGCGACAGGGAATCTCTTAGGGGCTTTCTTT.

This clone was observed a single time. V is TRBV7-3 and J is TRBJ2-3, with 7 nucleotides matching TRBD2. This CDR3 contains 19 residues. With 4 bases clipped from V and 4 bases from J, the junction kept 20 bases outside the gene matches. Germline V lookup: CDR1 SGHTA, CDR2 FQGTGA. The CDR3 DNA sequence: TGTGCCAGCAGCTCAGCCGGGACTACGGGCCGGATCGTACCAGATACGCAGTATTTT. Translation: CASSSAGTTGRIVPDTQYF.

The sample holds one count of this clone. V is TRBV7-2 and J is TRBJ2-1; 13 bases line up with TRBD2. There are 15 residues in the CDR3. Germline CDR1 reads SGHTA; CDR2 reads FQGNSA. Losses at the gene ends were 6 bases for V and 7 bases for J; bases not matched to a gene: 6. The CDR3 spells CASREGLAGRNEQFF. CDR3 nucleotide sequence: TGTGCCAGCAGGGAGGGACTAGCGGGGAGGAATGAGCAGTTCTTC.

The V call is TRBV5-6, the J call TRBJ2-5, with D possibly TRBD1 on 5 matching bases. The better agreement between TRBJ2-7 and the DNA end casts doubt on the J call. The CDR3 spans 13 residues. From germline, CDR1 is SGHDT and CDR2 YYEEEE. The CDR3 nucleotides read TGTGCCAGCAGCTTCAGGGTCTCCTACGAGCAGTACTTC. Translated: CASSFRVSYEQYF.

This chain uses TRBV5-1 with TRBJ1-2; TRBD1 matches at 7 bases. V gave up 0 bases and J gave up 7 bases; unmatched junction bases: 9. Per germline, CDR1 SGHRS and CDR2 YFSETQ. This CDR3 spans 15 amino acids. CDR3 nucleotides: TGCGCCAGCAGCTTGGCCGGTACAGGGGATGCTGGCTACACCTTC. Translating gives CASSLAGTGDAGYTF.

V is TRBV7-9 and J is TRBJ2-1; TRBD1 matches 7 bases. The CDR3 is 16 amino acids. V was pared by 5 bases and J by 1 base, with 8 bases of the junction left unmatched. The germline V gene has CDR1 SEHNR and CDR2 FQNEAQ (reference sequence). CDR3: CASSPKTGQSYNEQFF. The CDR3 DNA reads TGTGCCAGCAGCCCGAAGACAGGGCAATCCTACAATGAGCAGTTCTTC.

The V and J genes are TRBV7-9 and TRBJ2-7; 8 positions agree with TRBD1. With V trimmed by 5 bases and J by 1 base, 10 bases remained unmatched. The germline V gene has CDR1 SEHNR and CDR2 FQNEAQ (reference sequence). The CDR3 is 16 amino acids. CDR3 sequence reads: CASSPTTGGGSYEQYF. In DNA, the CDR3 is TGTGCCAGCAGCCCGACTACAGGGGGAGGTTCCTACGAGCAGTACTTC.

J is TRBJ2-2 and V is TRBV7-2; 8 bases fit TRBD1. V trimming: 3 bases; J trimming: 5 bases; junction bases outside the gene matches: 8. CDR3 length: 16 residues. CDR1 and CDR2 (germline): SGHTA, FQGNSA. The CDR3 DNA reads TGTGCCAGCAGCTTCGGACAGGGAGTGTCGACCGGGGAGCTGTTTTTT. As protein: CASSFGQGVSTGELFF.

The rearrangement uses TRBV4-1 and TRBJ1-1, with 10 nucleotides matching TRBD1. The CDR3 has 14 residues. V was clipped by 1 base and J by 6 bases; unmatched bases: 2. Germline CDR1 MGHRA, CDR2 YSYEKL. Written as DNA, the CDR3 is TGCGCCAGCAGCCAAGGACAGGGGGCCCCTGAAGCTTTCTTT. It specifies CASSQGQGAPEAFF.

The V call is TRBV9, the J call TRBJ2-5, with 9 bases identical to TRBD1. Germline V gene lookup returns CDR1 SGDLS and CDR2 YYNGEE. CDR3 length equals 16 residues. V lost 2 bases, J lost 4 bases, and 9 bases stayed unmatched. CDR3 protein: CASSVVTGTGRETQYF. The CDR3 DNA sequence: TGTGCCAGCAGCGTGGTCACCGGGACAGGGCGAGAGACCCAGTACTTC.

This CDR3 is CASSEDLTGELFF. The DNA for the CDR3 is TGTGCCAGCAGCGAGGACTTGACCGGGGAGCTGTTTTTT. The chain has TRBV7-2 and TRBJ2-2, with a possible D match to TRBD2 (5 bases). V gave up 5 bases and J gave up 5 bases, with 9 bases separating them. CDR3 length equals 13 residues. The V gene's germline CDR1 is SGHTA and CDR2 FQGNSA.

V is TRBV4-3 and J is TRBJ2-3; TRBD1 matches 8 bases. The germline V gene has CDR1 LGHNA and CDR2 YSLEER. The CDR3 consists of 15 residues. V shed 0 bases and J 3 bases; nucleotides not matched to a gene: 2. The CDR3 loop is CASSQDGQGTDTQYF. In nucleotides, the CDR3 is TGCGCCAGCAGCCAAGATGGACAGGGTACAGATACGCAGTATTTT.

This chain joins TRBV27 and TRBJ2-5; 11 bases map to TRBD2. Per the germline V gene, CDR1 is MNHEY and CDR2 is SMNVEV (reference sequence). This CDR3 is built from 16 residues. V lost 3 bases to trimming and J lost 2 bases; unmatched junction nucleotides: 5. CDR3 nucleotides: TGTGCCAGCAGTTTTCAGGCTAGCGGGGGGCAAGAGACCCAGTACTTC. Its protein is CASSFQASGGQETQYF.

This chain joins TRBV23-1 and TRBJ1-2, with D hard to call. TRBV23-1 is marked as an open reading frame, function uncertain. The CDR3 spans 13 residues. V lost 7 bases and J 5 bases, leaving 14 bases between the germline ends. CDR3 residues: CASNPQNSYGYTF. As DNA, the CDR3 is TGCGCCAGCAACCCACAGAACTCGTATGGCTACACCTTC.

This clone was found a few times. V and J are TRBV19 and TRBJ1-2; no clear D. V was clipped by 5 bases and J by 4 bases, with 14 bases between them. Per germline, CDR1 LNHDA and CDR2 SQIVND (reference sequence). This CDR3 has 14 amino acids. The CDR3 sequence: CASSVPAGFYGYTF. The CDR3, as DNA: TGTGCCAGTAGTGTACCCGCAGGATTCTATGGCTACACCTTC.

The chain joins TRBV10-1 to TRBJ2-2; D is unclear. The CDR3 extends over 17 amino acids. V shed 0 bases and J shed 3 bases, with 14 bases lying between them. Germline loops: CDR1 WNHNN, CDR2 SYGVQD (reference sequence). The CDR3 sequence is CASSESLRSADTGELFF. CDR3 nucleotide sequence: TGCGCCAGCAGTGAGTCGTTAAGATCGGCGGACACCGGGGAGCTGTTTTTT.

V usage is TRBV6-5 and J usage is TRBJ2-2; TRBD2 might be the D (5 bases). Trimming stripped 0 bases from V and 7 bases from J, with 6 bases between. Germline CDR1 reads MNHEY; CDR2 reads SVGAGI. This CDR3 has 13 amino acids. This CDR3 reads CASSYSLVGELFF. The CDR3, as DNA: TGTGCCAGCAGTTACTCACTAGTCGGGGAGCTGTTTTTT.

The chain has TRBV7-2 and TRBJ2-3; 10 bases match TRBD2. V dropped 3 bases and J dropped 4; count of bases not matched to a gene: 10. Germline V gene lookup returns CDR1 SGHTA and CDR2 FQGNSA. This CDR3 has 17 residues. The CDR3 bases are TGTGCCAGCAGCTTGATGAGCGGGGGGGCCGTTCCAGATACGCAGTATTTT. Translating it yields CASSLMSGGAVPDTQYF.

This clone was seen only once. The rearrangement links TRBV19 to TRBJ2-1; 7 nucleotides match TRBD1. The CDR3 consists of 14 residues. Germline CDR1 and CDR2: LNHDA and SQIVND (reference sequence). With V trimmed by 1 base and J by 7 bases, 4 bases remained unmatched. CDR3 amino acids: CASSIGQGGNEQFF. The DNA of the CDR3 is TGTGCCAGTAGTATAGGACAGGGCGGGAATGAGCAGTTCTTC.

This clone came up a few times. The V and J genes are TRBV6-1 and TRBJ2-7; 7 nucleotides agree with TRBD2. Germline lookup yields CDR1 MNHNS and CDR2 SASEGT. CDR3 length equals 17 residues. The V segment lost 0 bases and the J segment 0 bases; nucleotides outside the gene matches: 8. The CDR3: CASSEAPGGSFSYEQYF. CDR3 DNA sequence: TGTGCCAGCAGTGAAGCGCCCGGGGGGTCCTTCTCCTACGAGCAGTACTTC.

The J gene is TRBJ2-3, the V gene TRBV10-1; 7 positions match TRBD1. The trim removed 4 bases at V and 4 bases at J, leaving 11 bases unmatched. The CDR3 spans 16 residues. The germline V gene has CDR1 WNHNN and CDR2 SYGVQD (reference sequence). The CDR3 reads CASSGARTGGPDTQYF. The CDR3 DNA reads as TGCGCCAGCAGTGGGGCGAGGACAGGCGGCCCAGATACGCAGTATTTT.

The chain couples TRBV10-3 to TRBJ2-5, with 11 bases aligning to TRBD2. In germline, CDR1 is ENHRY, CDR2 SYGVKD. The CDR3 contains 17 residues. J lost 6 bases, V lost 0 bases, and 9 bases had no gene match. CDR3: CAISESRLTSGIKTQYF. The CDR3 DNA reads TGTGCCATCAGTGAGTCACGATTGACTAGCGGGATAAAGACCCAGTACTTC.

The J gene is TRBJ1-1, the V gene TRBV4-3, with D possibly being TRBD1 (5 bases). V shed 2 bases and J shed 6 bases, with 13 bases lying between them. Germline CDR1 and CDR2: LGHNA and YSLEER. This CDR3 has 14 residues. CDR3 sequence (DNA): TGCGCCAGCAGCCAAATCGGGGGGGGTCCTGAAGCTTTCTTT. Translation gives CASSQIGGGPEAFF.

With regard to this clone: A junction end diverges from the germline sequence, so it may reflect a read error. The J gene is TRBJ1-5, the V gene TRBV7-9; no clear D gene. The CDR3 totals 16 residues. Germline lookup yields CDR1 SEHNR and CDR2 FQNEAQ (reference sequence). The CDR3 nucleotides are TGTTCCAGCAGCCGTAGCGTAGGGAAGGGCAATCAGCCCCAGCATTTT. As protein: CSSSRSVGKGNQPQHF.

As regards this clone: At one end the junction does not follow the germline gene, possibly because of a read error. This chain links TRBV2 with TRBJ2-3; D not resolved. CDR1 and CDR2 (germline): SNHLY, FYNNEI. The CDR3 loop spans 13 amino acids. The CDR3 reads CASSKALTDTQYF. The CDR3 nucleotides are TGTGCCAGCAGTAAAGCTCTCACAGATACGCAGTATTTT.

The chain carries TRBV4-1 and TRBJ2-2; TRBD1 might be the D (6 bases). Germline lookup yields CDR1 MGHRA and CDR2 YSYEKL. V was trimmed by 5 bases and J by 7 bases, leaving 14 bases between them. CDR3 length: 14 amino acids. The CDR3: CASSNNRASGELFF. The CDR3, as DNA: TGCGCCAGCAGCAACAACAGGGCTAGCGGGGAGCTGTTTTTT.

This clone appeared a few times. The chain combines TRBV4-3 with TRBJ2-1, with 7 bases aligning to TRBD2. The CDR3 spans 16 residues. Germline trimming cut 0 bases from V and 9 bases from J; bases unmatched to any gene: 11. Germline loops: CDR1 LGHNA, CDR2 YSLEER. CDR3 sequence reads: CASSQEAAGRGSEQFF. The CDR3 DNA reads TGCGCCAGCAGCCAAGAGGCGGCGGGGCGGGGGAGTGAGCAGTTCTTC.